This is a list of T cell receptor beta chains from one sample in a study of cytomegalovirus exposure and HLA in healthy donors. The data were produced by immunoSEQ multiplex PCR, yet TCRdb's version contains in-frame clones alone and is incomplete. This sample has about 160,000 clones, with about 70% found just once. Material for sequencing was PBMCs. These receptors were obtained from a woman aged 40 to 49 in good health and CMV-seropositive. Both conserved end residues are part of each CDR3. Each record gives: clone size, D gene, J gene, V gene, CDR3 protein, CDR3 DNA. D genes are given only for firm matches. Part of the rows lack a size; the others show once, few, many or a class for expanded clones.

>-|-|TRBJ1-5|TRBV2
CASSGRERNQPQHF
TGTGCCAGCTCCGGGAGAGAGCGGAATCAGCCCCAGCATTTT
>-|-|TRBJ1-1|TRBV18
CASSPYRTAADEAFF
TGTGCCAGCTCACCCTATAGGACAGCGGCCGATGAAGCTTTCTTT
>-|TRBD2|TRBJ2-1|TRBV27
CASTGLVGQFF
TGTGCCAGCACCGGACTAGTTGGGCAGTTCTTC
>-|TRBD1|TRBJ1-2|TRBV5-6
CASREGQAYGYTF
TGTGCCAGCAGAGAAGGACAGGCCTATGGCTACACCTTC
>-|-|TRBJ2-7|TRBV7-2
CASSPEHPGQAYEQYF
TGTGCCAGCAGCCCTGAACATCCGGGACAAGCCTACGAGCAGTACTTC
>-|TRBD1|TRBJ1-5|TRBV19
CASSPPGGRGQPQHF
TGTGCCAGTAGTCCGCCAGGGGGCCGTGGACAGCCCCAGCATTTT
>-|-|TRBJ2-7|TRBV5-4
CASSLGASGASSYEQYF
TGTGCCAGCAGTTTGGGTGCCTCGGGAGCAAGTTCCTACGAGCAGTACTTC
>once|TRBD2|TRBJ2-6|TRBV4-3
CASSPETPSGGASWANVLTF
TGCGCCAGCAGCCCAGAAACGCCTAGCGGGGGGGCCTCATGGGCCAACGTCCTGACTTTC
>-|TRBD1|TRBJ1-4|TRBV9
CASGQDRATNEKLFF
TGTGCCAGCGGACAGGATCGTGCAACTAATGAAAAACTGTTTTTT
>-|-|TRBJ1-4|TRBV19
CASSIAQGSTEKLFF
TGTGCCAGTAGTATAGCTCAGGGGTCGACCGAAAAACTGTTTTTT
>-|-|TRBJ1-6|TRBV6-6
CASTPRGGLNSPLHF
TGTGCCAGCACCCCTAGGGGGGGCCTGAATTCACCCCTCCACTTT
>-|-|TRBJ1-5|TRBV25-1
CASSGQGGNQPQHF
TGTGCCAGCAGTGGACAAGGAGGGAATCAGCCCCAGCATTTT
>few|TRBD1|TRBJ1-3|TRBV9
CASTQGENTYSGNTIYF
TGTGCCAGCACCCAGGGGGAGAATACCTACTCTGGAAACACCATATATTTT
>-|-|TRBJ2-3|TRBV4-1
CASSQPPGGRGDTQYF
TGCGCCAGCAGCCAACCCCCGGGGGGCCGGGGAGATACGCAGTATTTT
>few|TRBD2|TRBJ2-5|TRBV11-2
CASSWEGETQYF
TGTGCCAGCAGCTGGGAGGGAGAGACCCAGTACTTC
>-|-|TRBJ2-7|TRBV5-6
CASSLYASYEQYF
TGTGCCAGCAGCTTGTACGCGTCCTACGAGCAGTACTTC
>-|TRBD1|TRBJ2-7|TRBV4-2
CASRRQGADEQYF
TGTGCCAGCAGACGACAGGGGGCCGACGAGCAGTACTTC
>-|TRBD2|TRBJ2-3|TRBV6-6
CASQPPTSGGPDTQYF
TGTGCCAGCCAACCTCCGACTAGCGGGGGGCCAGATACGCAGTATTTT
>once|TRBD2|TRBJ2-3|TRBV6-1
CASSEVWGGNTDTQYF
TGTGCCAGCAGTGAAGTATGGGGGGGGAACACAGATACGCAGTATTTT
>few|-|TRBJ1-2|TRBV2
CASRPGTPKSANYGYTF
TGTGCCAGCAGGCCCGGGACACCAAAATCAGCTAACTATGGCTACACCTTC
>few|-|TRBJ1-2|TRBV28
CASLRYSNYGYTF
TGTGCCAGCTTGCGGTATTCTAACTATGGCTACACCTTC
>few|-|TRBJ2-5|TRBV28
CASSSLVGRETQYF
TGTGCCAGCAGTTCGTTAGTGGGGAGGGAGACCCAGTACTTC
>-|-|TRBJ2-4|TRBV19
CASSLGTNIQYF
TGTGCCAGCTCGCTTGGCACAAACATTCAGTACTTC
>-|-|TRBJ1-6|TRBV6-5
CASRANGGGSSPLNF
TGTGCCAGCAGGGCCAATGGGGGGGGCAGTTCACCCCTCAACTTT
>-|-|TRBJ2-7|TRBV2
CASSVYAVAEQYF
TGTGCCAGCAGTGTTTATGCCGTTGCGGAGCAGTACTTC
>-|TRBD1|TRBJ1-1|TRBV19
CATQDRGGTEAFF
TGTGCCACCCAAGACAGGGGGGGAACTGAAGCTTTCTTT
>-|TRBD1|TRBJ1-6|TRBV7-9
CASSLGQGDSPLHF
TGTGCCAGCAGCTTAGGGCAGGGGGATTCACCCCTCCACTTT
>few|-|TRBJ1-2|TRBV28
CASSLRESYGYTF
TGTGCCAGCAGCCTCCGGGAATCCTATGGCTACACCTTC
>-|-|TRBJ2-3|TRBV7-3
CASSLGVSTDTQYF
TGTGCCAGCAGCTTAGGAGTTAGCACAGATACGCAGTATTTT
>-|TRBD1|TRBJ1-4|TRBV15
CATSRGTGGEKLFF
TGTGCCACCAGCAGAGGGACAGGGGGAGAAAAACTGTTTTTT
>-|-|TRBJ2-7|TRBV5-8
CASSSRYGYEQYF
TGTGCCAGCAGCTCCAGGTACGGCTACGAGCAGTACTTC
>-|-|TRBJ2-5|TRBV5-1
CASRNGTGHQETQYF
TGCGCCAGCAGGAATGGCACAGGGCACCAAGAGACCCAGTACTTC
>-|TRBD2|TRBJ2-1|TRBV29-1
CSVPTSAPPYNEQFF
TGCAGCGTCCCAACTAGCGCCCCCCCCTACAATGAGCAGTTCTTC
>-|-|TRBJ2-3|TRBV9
CASSGNGDTQYF
TGTGCCAGCAGCGGAAACGGGGATACGCAGTATTTT
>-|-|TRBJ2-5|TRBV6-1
CASCRATANQETQYF
TGTGCCAGCTGTCGCGCCACCGCAAACCAAGAGACCCAGTACTTC